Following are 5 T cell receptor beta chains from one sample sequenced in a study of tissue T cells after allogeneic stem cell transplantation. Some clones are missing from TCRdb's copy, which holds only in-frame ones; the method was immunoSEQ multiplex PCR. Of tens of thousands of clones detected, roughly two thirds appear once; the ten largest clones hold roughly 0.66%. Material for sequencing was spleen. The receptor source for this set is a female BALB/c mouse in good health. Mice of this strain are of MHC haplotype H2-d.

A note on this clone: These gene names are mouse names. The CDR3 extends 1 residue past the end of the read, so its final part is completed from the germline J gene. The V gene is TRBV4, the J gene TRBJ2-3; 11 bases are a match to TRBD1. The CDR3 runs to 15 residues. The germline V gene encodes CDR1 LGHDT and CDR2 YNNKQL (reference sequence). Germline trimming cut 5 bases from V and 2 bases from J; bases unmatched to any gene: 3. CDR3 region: CASSQDRGHAETLYF. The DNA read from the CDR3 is TGTGCCAGCAGCCAGGACAGGGGGCATGCAGAAACGCTGTAT.

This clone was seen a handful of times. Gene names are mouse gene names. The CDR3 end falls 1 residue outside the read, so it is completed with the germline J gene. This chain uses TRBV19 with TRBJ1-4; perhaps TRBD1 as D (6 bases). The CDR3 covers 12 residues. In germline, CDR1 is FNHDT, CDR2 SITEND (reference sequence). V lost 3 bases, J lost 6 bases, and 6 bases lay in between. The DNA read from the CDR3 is TGTGCCAGCAGTAGACAGGACGAAAGATTATTT. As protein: CASSRQDERLF. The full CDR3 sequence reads CASSRQDERLFF.

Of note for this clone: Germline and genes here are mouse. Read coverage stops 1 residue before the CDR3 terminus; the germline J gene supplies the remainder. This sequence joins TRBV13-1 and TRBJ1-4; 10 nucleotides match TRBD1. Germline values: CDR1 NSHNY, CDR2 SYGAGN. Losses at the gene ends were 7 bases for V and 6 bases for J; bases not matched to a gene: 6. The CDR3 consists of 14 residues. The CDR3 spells CASGVTGGYERLFF. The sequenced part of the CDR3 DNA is TGTGCCAGCGGCGTGACAGGGGGCTACGAAAGATTATTT.

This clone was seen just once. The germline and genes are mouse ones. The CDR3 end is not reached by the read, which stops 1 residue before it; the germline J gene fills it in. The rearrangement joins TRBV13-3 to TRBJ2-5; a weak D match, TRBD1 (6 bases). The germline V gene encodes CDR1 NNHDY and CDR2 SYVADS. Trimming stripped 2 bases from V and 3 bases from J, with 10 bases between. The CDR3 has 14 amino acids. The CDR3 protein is CASSDRRGQDTQYF. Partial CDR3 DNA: TGTGCCAGCAGTGACAGGAGGGGGCAAGACACCCAGTAC.

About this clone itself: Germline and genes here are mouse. Partial CDR3 DNA: TGTGCCAGCAGCCAAGAGGGCATCACAGAAGTCTTC. Its translation: CASSQEGITEVF. The whole CDR3 is CASSQEGITEVFF. This rearrangement joins TRBV5 to TRBJ1-1, with unresolved D. The sequence runs out 1 residue before the end of the CDR3; the remainder is reconstructed from the germline J gene. This CDR3 spans 13 amino acids. The germline V and J ends were trimmed by 0 bases and 4 bases, with 6 bases remaining between them. Germline values: CDR1 LGHNA, CDR2 YNLKQL (reference sequence).